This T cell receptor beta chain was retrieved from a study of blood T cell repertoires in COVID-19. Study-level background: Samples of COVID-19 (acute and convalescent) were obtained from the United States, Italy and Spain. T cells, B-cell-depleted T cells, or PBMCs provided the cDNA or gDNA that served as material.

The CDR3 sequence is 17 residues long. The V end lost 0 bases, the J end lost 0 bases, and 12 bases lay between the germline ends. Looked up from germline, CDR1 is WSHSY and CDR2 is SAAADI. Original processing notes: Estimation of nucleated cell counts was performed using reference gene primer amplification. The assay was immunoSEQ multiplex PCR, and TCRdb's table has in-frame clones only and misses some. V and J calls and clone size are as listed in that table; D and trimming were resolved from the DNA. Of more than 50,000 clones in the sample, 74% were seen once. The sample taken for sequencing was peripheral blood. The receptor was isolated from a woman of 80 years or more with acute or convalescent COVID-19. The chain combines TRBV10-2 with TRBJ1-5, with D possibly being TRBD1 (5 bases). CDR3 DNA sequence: TGCGCCAGCAGTGAGTCGATAGGGACTGTTAGCAATCAGCCCCAGCATTTT. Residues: CASSESIGTVSNQPQHF.